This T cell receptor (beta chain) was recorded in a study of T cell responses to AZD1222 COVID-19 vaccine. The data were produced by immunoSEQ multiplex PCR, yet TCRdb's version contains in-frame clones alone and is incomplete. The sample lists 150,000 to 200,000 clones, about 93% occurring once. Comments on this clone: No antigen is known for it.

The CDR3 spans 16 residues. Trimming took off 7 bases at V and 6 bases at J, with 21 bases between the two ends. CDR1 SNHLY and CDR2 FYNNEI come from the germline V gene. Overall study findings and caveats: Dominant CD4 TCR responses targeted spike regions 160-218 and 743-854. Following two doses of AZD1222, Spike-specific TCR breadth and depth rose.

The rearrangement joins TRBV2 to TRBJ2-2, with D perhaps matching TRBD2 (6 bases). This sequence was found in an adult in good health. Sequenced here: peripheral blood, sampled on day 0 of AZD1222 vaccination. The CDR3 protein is CASIPLAYRGSGELFF. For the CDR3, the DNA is TGTGCCAGCATTCCTTTGGCGTACCGGGGGTCCGGGGAGCTGTTTTTT. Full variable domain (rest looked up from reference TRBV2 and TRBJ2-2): EPEVTQTPSHQVTQMGQEVILRCVPISNHLYFYWYRQILGQKVEFLVSFYNNEISEKSEIFDDQFSVERPDGSNFTLKIRSTKLEDSAMYFCASIPLAYRGSGELFFGEGSRLTVL.